The rows below give T cell receptor beta chains drawn from one sample of a study of cytomegalovirus exposure and HLA in healthy donors. The data were produced by immunoSEQ multiplex PCR, yet TCRdb's version contains in-frame clones alone and is incomplete. The sample's table shows 150,000 to 200,000 clones. The specimen sequenced was PBMCs. These receptors were taken from a woman in her fifties or sixties in good health and CMV-seronegative. Each CDR3 is given with its conserved first and last residue. Fields, in order: J gene, V gene, D gene, CDR3 DNA, CDR3 protein. A D gene is named only where the DNA matches it firmly.

>TRBJ1-1|TRBV2|.
TGTGCCAGCAGTAACAGCCTCGCGGGGGCTTTCTTT
CASSNSLAGAFF
>TRBJ1-1|TRBV5-8|.
TGTGCCAGCAGCTTTGTCCGGGAAGCTTTCTTT
CASSFVREAFF
>TRBJ2-7|TRBV5-1|.
TGCGCCAGCAGCTTGGCCGGGGTAGACTACGAGCAGTACTTC
CASSLAGVDYEQYF
>TRBJ2-7|TRBV5-5|.
TGTGCCAGCAGCTTGGCACACAACGAGCAGTACTTC
CASSLAHNEQYF
>TRBJ2-5|TRBV5-1|TRBD2
TGCGCCAGCAGCTTGCAACTAGCGGGATCCCGGGAGACCCAGTACTTC
CASSLQLAGSRETQYF
>TRBJ1-1|TRBV4-1|.
TGCGCCAGCAGCCAAGGTCCGGGGGGGCCGGACACTGAAGCTTTCTTT
CASSQGPGGPDTEAFF
>TRBJ1-6|TRBV2|TRBD1
TGTGCCAGCAGTGGACAGGGCCCTATCTATAATTCACCCCTCCACTTT
CASSGQGPIYNSPLHF
>TRBJ2-7|TRBV11-2|.
TGTGCCAGCAGCTTAGCACTTTTACCAGGGTCTAACGAGCAGTACTTC
CASSLALLPGSNEQYF
>TRBJ1-2|TRBV4-1|.
TGCGCCAGCAGCCAATTTTGGGCAAGTAACTATGGCTACACCTTC
CASSQFWASNYGYTF
>TRBJ2-3|TRBV5-1|TRBD2
TGCGCCAGCAGCTTGGGACTAGCGGGGTACTCGGATACGCAGTATTTT
CASSLGLAGYSDTQYF
>TRBJ1-3|TRBV6-6|TRBD1
TGTGCCAGCAGCAGGGACAGGGTCAGTGGAAACACCATATATTTT
CASSRDRVSGNTIYF
>TRBJ2-7|TRBV2|TRBD1
TGTGCCAGCAGTGACCCCAGGGGGCTGGGTGAGCAGTACTTC
CASSDPRGLGEQYF
>TRBJ2-1|TRBV7-3|TRBD2
TGTGCCAGCAGCCCAACTGGGGAGCGGGGGGCCTACAATGAGCAGTTCTTC
CASSPTGERGAYNEQFF
>TRBJ2-1|TRBV29-1|TRBD1
TGCAGCGTTGTACGACAGGGGGCCTACAATGAGCAGTTCTTC
CSVVRQGAYNEQFF
>TRBJ2-5|TRBV5-1|TRBD2
TGCGCCAGCAGCTTGGCCGGACTAGGGAGAGAGACCCAGTACTTC
CASSLAGLGRETQYF
>TRBJ1-4|TRBV5-1|.
TGCGCCAGCAGCTTGGGGGCGGACTTCGCAACTAATGAAAAACTGTTTTTT
CASSLGADFATNEKLFF
>TRBJ1-5|TRBV19|TRBD1
TGTGCCAGTAGTTCTAGAGGGACAGGGGCCTATCAGCCCCAGCATTTT
CASSSRGTGAYQPQHF
>TRBJ2-5|TRBV7-3|TRBD2
TGTGCCAGCAGCTTGGGGGGGGGAATTCAAGAGACCCAGTACTTC
CASSLGGGIQETQYF
>TRBJ1-4|TRBV27|.
TGTGCCAGCCTCGAAGAGTTACTGGATGAAAAACTGTTTTTT
CASLEELLDEKLFF
>TRBJ2-7|TRBV6-6|TRBD1
TGTGCCAGCAGTTTCCCCGGGACAGGGATCCACGAGCAGTACTTC
CASSFPGTGIHEQYF
>TRBJ2-1|TRBV20-1|.
TGCAGTGCCCAAGGGGGGGGTGAGCAGTTCTTC
CSAQGGGEQFF
>TRBJ2-7|TRBV2|TRBD1
TGTGCCAGCAATTTACAGGGGGCCTACGAGCAGTACTTC
CASNLQGAYEQYF
>TRBJ2-1|TRBV19|TRBD1
TGTGCCAGTTCCTCGGGACAGGGGTACAATGAGCAGTTCTTC
CASSSGQGYNEQFF
>TRBJ1-1|TRBV19|TRBD1
TGTGCCGCAAGGGGGCAGACGAACACTGAAGCTTTCTTT
CAARGQTNTEAFF
>TRBJ1-1|TRBV2|TRBD1
TGTGCCAGCATCCCCGACAGGGTGAACACTGAAGCTTTCTTT
CASIPDRVNTEAFF
>TRBJ2-2|TRBV9|TRBD1
TGTGCCAGCAGCCCCCAGACAGGGCAGGTAACCGGGGAGCTGTTTTTT
CASSPQTGQVTGELFF
>TRBJ2-7|TRBV20-1|.
TGCAGTGCTCAACGAGGCGAGCAGTACTTC
CSAQRGEQYF
>TRBJ2-7|TRBV5-1|TRBD1
TGCGCCAGCAGCTGGGGGGACAGGGAGCCCGAGCAGTACTTC
CASSWGDREPEQYF
>TRBJ1-1|TRBV12-5|.
TGTGCTAGTGTCCTGAGGGGGGGCGCGGGAAAGACTGAAGCTTTCTTT
CASVLRGGAGKTEAFF
>TRBJ1-2|TRBV7-9|.
TGTGCCAGCAGCTCAACCAGGGGATTTGGTAACTATGGCTACACCTTC
CASSSTRGFGNYGYTF
>TRBJ1-1|TRBV4-1|.
TGCGCCAGCAGCCAAGATCGCTACGGACAGCCATCCTTT
CASSQDRYGQPSF
>TRBJ1-5|TRBV6-6|.
TGTGCCAGCAAAGGGGGCAATCAGCCCCAGCATTTT
CASKGGNQPQHF
>TRBJ2-3|TRBV11-2|TRBD2
TGTGCCAGCAGCCGCAGGCGGCGGGAGGGCACAGATACGCAGTATTTT
CASSRRRREGTDTQYF
>TRBJ2-2|TRBV5-1|.
TGCGCCAGCAGCAGGGAAACTAGGACTGCCGGGGAGCTGTTTTTT
CASSRETRTAGELFF
>TRBJ2-1|TRBV7-9|TRBD2
TGTGCCAGCAGTAGCGGGAGAGGCTCCTACAATGAGCAGTTCTTC
CASSSGRGSYNEQFF
>TRBJ2-3|TRBV5-4|.
TGTGCCAGCAGACTAGGTGAGACAGATACGCAGTATTTT
CASRLGETDTQYF
>TRBJ1-2|TRBV5-6|TRBD1
TGTGCCAGCAGCACGGCCCAGGGGGCCAACTATGGCTACACCTTC
CASSTAQGANYGYTF
>TRBJ1-2|TRBV14|.
TGTGCCAGCAGCCAAGATCCGGCAGGGGTCTATGGCTACACCTTC
CASSQDPAGVYGYTF
>TRBJ1-3|TRBV7-2|.
TGTGCCAGCAGCGTCACGGGGGGAAACACCATATATTTT
CASSVTGGNTIYF
>TRBJ2-5|TRBV6-5|.
TGTGCCAGCAGTTACTCGAACAGGGAGTACCGGACCCAGTACTTC
CASSYSNREYRTQYF
>TRBJ2-4|TRBV7-8|TRBD2
TGTGCCAGCAGCCTCCGACTAGCGGGGGGGCCGGGCAAAAACATTCAGTACTTC
CASSLRLAGGPGKNIQYF
>TRBJ1-1|TRBV5-4|.
TGTGCCAGCAGCTCCCGCGCGAGGACAGCGAACACTGAAGCTTTCTTT
CASSSRARTANTEAFF